This T cell receptor (beta chain) came from a study of shared clonotypes between healthy human individuals. Sequencing was at deep level. Data came from immunoSEQ multiplex PCR; TCRdb stores just in-frame clones and leaves some out. The repertoire holds about 640,000 clones, around 72% seen once, with under 2% in the top ten. The germline V gene encodes CDR1 SGHVS and CDR2 FNYEAQ. The CDR3 is 16 amino acids. Trimming cost V 5 bases and J 10 bases; bases outside gene matches: 13. Sequencing input: memory CD4+ T cells sorted from blood. Described subset: CD45RA-negative fraction. This clonotype was sampled from a woman aged 25 to 39 in good health. This chain links TRBV7-6 with TRBJ2-1; the match to TRBD2 covers 11 bases. DNA for the CDR3: TGTGCCAGCAGCCAAAGTAGCGGGAGGGCGACGGGAGAGCAGTTCTTC. Residues: CASSQSSGRATGEQFF.